This T cell receptor beta chain was observed in a study of blood T cells in healthy people across ages. Broader study findings: The fall in TCR beta diversity per million T cells was roughly linear with age. There were more naive CD4+ cells and higher diversity in long-lived donors than in aged donors. Naive T cell percentage showed a strong correlation with TCR beta diversity. Estimated diversity across one million T cells was deemed an underestimate.

In regard to this clonotype: What it binds is not known.

A second PCR of 7 to 11 cycles used a sample-barcoded 5' primer and a J-beta primer mix. Each CDR3 protein is one row after TCRdb ran MiXCR on the 5' RACE reads. Of 1 million or so distinct CDR3 sequences detected, over 35% appear once; the ten largest clones hold under 20%. Looked up from germline, CDR1 is SGHTA and CDR2 is FQGNSA. V shed 1 base and J shed 3 bases, with 10 bases lying between them. There are 14 residues in the CDR3. The source material was blood. This chain uses TRBV7-2 with TRBJ2-7; D is perhaps TRBD1 (6 bases). This TCR was recovered from a woman aged 55-69 years in good health. The CDR3 region is CASSLDLQGYEQYF. The CDR3 coding sequence is TGTGCCAGCAGCTTAGACCTACAGGGCTACGAGCAGTACTTC.